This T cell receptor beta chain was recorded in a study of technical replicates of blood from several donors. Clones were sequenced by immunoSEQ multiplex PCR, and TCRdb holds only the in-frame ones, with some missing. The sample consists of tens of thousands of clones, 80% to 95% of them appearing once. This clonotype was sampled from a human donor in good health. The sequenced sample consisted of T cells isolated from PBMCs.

The CDR3 region has the DNA TGCAGCGTTGTATACGGCTATGGCTACACCTTC. Amino acids: CSVVYGYGYTF. This sequence joins TRBV29-1 and TRBJ1-2; no clear D. The CDR3 extends over 11 amino acids. The germline CDR1 and CDR2 sequences are SQVTM and ANQGSEA. V was trimmed by 4 bases and J by 4 bases, leaving 7 bases between them.